Following are 19 T cell receptor beta chains from one sample sequenced in a study of control samples from healthy donors and cancer patients (TCRdb year 2020). Libraries were built with the immunoSEQ multiplex PCR assay. Drawn from immuneACCESS, this table holds only the in-frame rearrangements with V and J called that TCRdb kept. Clones are partly lost; checked studies trace under half to an unresolved V gene and leave the rest unexplained. The sample table records about 150,000 clones; more than 85% of these occur just once. Of the sample, around 2% is held by the ten largest clones. The sample consisted of blood. These receptors were obtained from a woman in her 40s in good health.

This clone was seen a few times. The rearrangement joins TRBV6-6 to TRBJ1-1, with a weak D call TRBD1 (6 bases). This CDR3 comprises 14 residues. CDR1 and CDR2 (germline): MNHNY, SVGAGI (reference sequence). V lost 7 bases to trimming and J lost 1 base, with 13 bases between them. The chain's CDR3 is CASTRDIENTEAFF. Here the CDR3 DNA reads TGTGCCAGCACTCGGGACATAGAGAACACTGAAGCTTTCTTT.

V usage is TRBV27 and J usage is TRBJ1-1, with 8 bases lining up with TRBD1. This CDR3 is built from 15 residues. Looked up from germline, CDR1 is MNHEY and CDR2 is SMNVEV (reference sequence). V gave up 6 bases and J gave up 7 bases; unmatched junction bases: 13. Here the CDR3 reads CASRLGTTGGSEAFF. The CDR3 DNA follows: TGTGCCAGCAGATTGGGTACCACAGGGGGGAGTGAAGCTTTCTTT.

This chain uses TRBV5-5 with TRBJ2-2, with a possible D match to TRBD1 (6 bases). Germline V gives CDR1 SGHKS, CDR2 YYEKEE (reference sequence). Trimming took off 0 bases at V and 9 bases at J, with 12 bases between the two ends. The CDR3 is 14 amino acids. The CDR3 DNA follows: TGTGCCAGCAGCTTGGTGGGGGCCGGGAGGGAGCTGTTTTTT. It codes for CASSLVGAGRELFF.

The V call is TRBV5-1, the J call TRBJ1-1; 9 nucleotides match TRBD1. The CDR3 loop spans 15 amino acids. Germline CDR1 and CDR2: SGHRS and YFSETQ. V was clipped by 4 bases and J by 5 bases; unmatched bases: 9. The CDR3 coding sequence is TGCGCCAGCAGCCACGAACAGGGGGCGCGTACTGAAGCTTTCTTT. It codes for CASSHEQGARTEAFF.

The chain uses TRBV3-1 (or the pseudogene TRBV3-2) and TRBJ2-4; TRBD2 aligns across 7 bases. CDR1 and CDR2 (germline): LGHDT, YNNKEL (reference sequence). The CDR3 runs to 13 residues. V lost 4 bases and J lost 8; bases outside the gene matches: 5. CDR3 DNA: TGTGCCAGCAGCCGGGGGGGTGTGGACATTCAGTACTTC. Protein product: CASSRGGVDIQYF.

This clone was detected only a few times. The genes are TRBV10-3 and TRBJ2-6, with 10 bases that match TRBD1. The trim removed 10 bases at V and 0 bases at J, leaving 9 bases unmatched. The CDR3 is made up of 17 amino acids. CDR1 and CDR2 from the germline V gene are ENHRY and SYGVKD. CDR3 bases: TGTGCCACGATTGGGACAGGGGCCGCCTCTGGGGCCAACGTCCTGACTTTC. Amino acid sequence: CATIGTGAASGANVLTF.

This chain connects TRBV18 to TRBJ2-4; 8 bases are shared with TRBD1. The J segment lost 16 bases and the V segment lost 3 bases, leaving 14 bases of the junction unmatched. Germline CDR1 KGHSH, CDR2 LQKENI. This CDR3 is built from 14 residues. The CDR3 loop reads CASSPLHDRGLQYF. For the CDR3, the DNA is TGTGCCAGCTCACCCCTACACGACAGGGGACTCCAATACTTC.

This clone was detected only once. V usage is TRBV3-1 (or the pseudogene TRBV3-2) and J usage is TRBJ1-4; no reliable D call. Germline CDR1 and CDR2: LGHDT and YNNKEL (reference sequence). The CDR3 runs to 13 residues. With 7 bases removed from V and 8 bases from J, the gap between germline ends came to 14 bases. For the CDR3, the DNA is TGTGCCAGCACCGGTTCTGAGGGCGAAAAACTGTTTTTT. Amino acids: CASTGSEGEKLFF.

The rearrangement links TRBV3-1 (or the pseudogene TRBV3-2) to TRBJ2-5; TRBD2 matches at 10 bases. Germline values: CDR1 LGHDT, CDR2 YNNKEL (reference sequence). The CDR3 sequence is 15 residues long. V shed 4 bases and J 5 bases; nucleotides not matched to a gene: 7. The CDR3, as DNA: TGTGCCAGCAGCCCCTCAGCGGGGGGGTTTGAGACCCAGTACTTC. Its translation is CASSPSAGGFETQYF.

The chain joins TRBV10-1 to TRBJ2-3, with a tentative D call TRBD2 (5 bases). CDR3 length: 12 amino acids. Trimming took off 6 bases at V and 9 bases at J, with 13 bases between the two ends. In germline, CDR1 is WNHNN, CDR2 SYGVQD (reference sequence). The chain's CDR3 is CASRLRRETQYF. For the CDR3, the DNA is TGCGCCAGCAGGCTGAGAAGGGAGACGCAGTATTTT.

The sample holds one count of this clone. The chain couples TRBV10-3 to TRBJ1-2; a weak D match, TRBD1 (5 bases). Between the trimmed V and J ends, which lost 2 bases and 6 bases, there was a span of 7 bases. The CDR3 has 12 amino acids. Germline assignment: CDR1 ENHRY and CDR2 SYGVKD. CDR3 protein: CAISEGTNGYTF. The CDR3 DNA reads TGTGCCATCAGTGAGGGGACGAATGGCTACACCTTC.

J is TRBJ2-2 and V is TRBV6-2 or TRBV6-3, with TRBD1 matching over 7 bases. The CDR3 is 14 amino acids. With 4 bases clipped from V and 2 bases from J, the junction kept 1 base outside the gene matches. Germline-derived CDR1 and CDR2 are MNHEY and SVGEGT. The CDR3 DNA reads TGTGCCAGCAGTTGGGACAGAAACACCGGGGAGCTGTTTTTT. Encoded protein: CASSWDRNTGELFF.

This sequence joins TRBV27 and TRBJ1-1, with D uncertain. The germline gives CDR1 MNHEY, CDR2 SMNVEV (reference sequence). Deletions cut 6 bases from V and 3 bases from J, with 14 bases between. The CDR3 spans 14 residues. The CDR3 protein is CASRGRALYTEAFF. CDR3 in DNA: TGTGCCAGCAGGGGGAGAGCCTTATACACTGAAGCTTTCTTT.

The genes are TRBV10-2 and TRBJ1-2; weak D call: TRBD1 (5 bases). The CDR3 runs to 13 residues. CDR1 WSHSY and CDR2 SAAADI come from the germline V gene. The V gene lost 10 bases and the J gene lost 3 bases, with 15 bases spanning the gap. DNA of the CDR3: TGCGCCACCAGAGAGGGGACTGACTATGGCTACACCTTC. Amino acid sequence: CATREGTDYGYTF.

About this clone itself: Other DNA sequences of this sample code for an identical CDR3. This chain joins TRBV18 and TRBJ2-3; TRBD2 is a possible D gene (6 bases). The V end lost 0 bases, the J end lost 5 bases, and 6 bases lay between the germline ends. Germline V lookup: CDR1 KGHSH, CDR2 LQKENI. This CDR3 is built from 13 residues. The CDR3 here is CASSPPGGDTQYF. CDR3 bases: TGTGCCAGCTCACCACCGGGAGGAGATACGCAGTATTTT.

V usage is TRBV4-2 and J usage is TRBJ2-7, with D hard to call. V lost 4 bases to trimming and J lost 0 bases, with 16 bases between them. Looked up from germline, CDR1 is LGHNA and CDR2 is YNFKEQ. The CDR3 is 16 amino acids. CDR3 in DNA: TGTGCCAGCAGCCCCTATGGGGTGGGTAGCTCCTACGAGCAGTACTTC. Its protein is CASSPYGVGSSYEQYF.

The V and J genes are TRBV9 and TRBJ2-7, with unresolved D. This CDR3 spans 16 amino acids. V was clipped by 0 bases and J by 2 bases, with 15 bases between them. Germline CDR1 is SGDLS and CDR2 is YYNGEE. The CDR3 protein is CASSVVRPGLTYEQYF. The CDR3 nucleotides read TGTGCCAGCAGCGTAGTTAGGCCAGGCCTCACCTACGAGCAGTACTTC.

The V and J genes are TRBV5-5 and TRBJ2-2, with D perhaps TRBD1 or TRBD2 (6 bases each). The ends were cut back, 6 bases at V and 0 bases at J, with 15 bases in the middle. Per germline, CDR1 SGHKS and CDR2 YYEKEE (reference sequence). The CDR3 is 16 residues long. The CDR3 nucleotides are TGTGCCAGCACGTGGACGGGGGCCGCGAACACCGGGGAGCTGTTTTTT. It encodes CASTWTGAANTGELFF.

The gene calls are TRBV10-3 and TRBJ2-3, with TRBD2 matching over 7 bases. V lost 6 bases, J lost 4 bases, and 10 bases stayed unmatched. CDR1 is ENHRY and CDR2 is SYGVKD in the germline V gene. The CDR3 is 15 amino acids. CDR3 protein: CAISRASGDADTQYF. The CDR3 nucleotides are TGTGCCATCAGCCGAGCCAGCGGGGACGCAGATACGCAGTATTTT.